The sequence of this TCR beta chain was determined in a study of early T cells in non-severe SARS-CoV-2 infection. This clonotype showed up many times. CDR1 is LNHDA and CDR2 is SQIVND in the germline V gene (reference sequence). The CDR3 is made up of 15 amino acids. With 6 bases removed from V and 0 bases from J, the gap between germline ends came to 12 bases. The library protocol tagged individual cDNA molecules with unique molecular identifiers. MiXCR, applied by TCRdb to the 5' RACE reads, yields one record per CDR3 protein. The sample has 60,000 to 70,000 distinct CDR3 sequences; approximately 6.1% are singletons.

V and J are TRBV19 and TRBJ1-5, with D hard to call. Specimen: whole blood, collected at baseline. The sequence was obtained from an adult who was a healthcare worker with PCR-confirmed SARS-CoV-2 infection or an uninfected control (not recorded which). CDR3 loop: CASSVNSGSNQPQHF. The CDR3 bases are TGTGCCAGTAGCGTAAATTCGGGTAGCAATCAGCCCCAGCATTTT.